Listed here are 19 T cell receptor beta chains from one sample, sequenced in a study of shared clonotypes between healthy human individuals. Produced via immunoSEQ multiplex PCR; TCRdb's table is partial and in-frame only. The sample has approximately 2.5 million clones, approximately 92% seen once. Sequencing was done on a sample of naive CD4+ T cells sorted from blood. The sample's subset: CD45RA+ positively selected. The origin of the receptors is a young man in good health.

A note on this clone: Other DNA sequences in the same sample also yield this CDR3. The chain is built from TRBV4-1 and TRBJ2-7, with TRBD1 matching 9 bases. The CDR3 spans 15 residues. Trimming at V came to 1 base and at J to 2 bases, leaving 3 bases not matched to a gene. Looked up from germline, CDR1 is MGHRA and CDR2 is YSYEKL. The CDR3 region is CASSQVGTGPYEQYF. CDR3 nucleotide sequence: TGCGCCAGCAGCCAAGTGGGGACAGGGCCCTACGAGCAGTACTTC.

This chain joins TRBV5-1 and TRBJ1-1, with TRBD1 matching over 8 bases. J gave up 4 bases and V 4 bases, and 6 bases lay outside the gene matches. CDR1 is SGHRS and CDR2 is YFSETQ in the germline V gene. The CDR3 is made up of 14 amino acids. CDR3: CASSATTGGTEAFF. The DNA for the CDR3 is TGCGCCAGCAGCGCGACCACAGGGGGCACTGAAGCTTTCTTT.

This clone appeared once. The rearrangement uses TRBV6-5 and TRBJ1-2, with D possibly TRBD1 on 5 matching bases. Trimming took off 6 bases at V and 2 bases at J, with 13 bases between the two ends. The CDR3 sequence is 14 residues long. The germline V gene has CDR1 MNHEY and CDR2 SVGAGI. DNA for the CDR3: TGTGCCAGCAGCAGGGACCCCATGAACTATGGCTACACCTTC. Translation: CASSRDPMNYGYTF.

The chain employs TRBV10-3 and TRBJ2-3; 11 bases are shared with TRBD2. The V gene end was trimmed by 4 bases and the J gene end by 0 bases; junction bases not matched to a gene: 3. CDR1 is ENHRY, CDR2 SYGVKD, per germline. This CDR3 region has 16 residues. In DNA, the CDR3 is TGTGCCATCAGTGCTTTAGCGGGGGGGAGCACAGATACGCAGTATTTT. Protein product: CAISALAGGSTDTQYF.

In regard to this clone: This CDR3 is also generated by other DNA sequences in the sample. CDR3 protein: CASSPPGFQETQYF. For the CDR3, the DNA is TGTGCCAGCTCACCACCAGGCTTCCAAGAGACCCAGTACTTC. The chain links TRBV18 to TRBJ2-5; no clear D. The CDR3 has 14 amino acids. Germline V gene sequence: CDR1 KGHSH, CDR2 LQKENI. V was shortened by 0 bases and J by 1 base, with 6 bases between the two germline ends.

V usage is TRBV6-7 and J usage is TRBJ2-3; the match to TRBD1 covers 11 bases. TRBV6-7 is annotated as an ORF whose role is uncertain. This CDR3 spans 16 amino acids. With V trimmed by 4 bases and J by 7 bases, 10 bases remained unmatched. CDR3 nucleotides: TGTGCCAGCAGTTCCCTCGTGGACAGGGGGCTAAATACGCAGTATTTT. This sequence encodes CASSSLVDRGLNTQYF.

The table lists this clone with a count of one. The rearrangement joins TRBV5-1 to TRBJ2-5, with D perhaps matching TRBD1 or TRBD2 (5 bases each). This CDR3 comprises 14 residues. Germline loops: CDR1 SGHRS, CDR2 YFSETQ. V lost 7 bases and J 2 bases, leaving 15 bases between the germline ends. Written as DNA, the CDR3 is TGCGCCAGCGGGGACGTGGACAAACAAGAGACCCAGTACTTC. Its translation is CASGDVDKQETQYF. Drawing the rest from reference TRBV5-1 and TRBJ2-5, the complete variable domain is KAGVTQTPRYLIKTRGQQVTLSCSPISGHRSVSWYQQTPGQGLQFLFEYFSETQRNKGNFPGRFSGRQFSNSRSEMNVSTLELGDSALYLCASGDVDKQETQYFGPGTRLLVL.

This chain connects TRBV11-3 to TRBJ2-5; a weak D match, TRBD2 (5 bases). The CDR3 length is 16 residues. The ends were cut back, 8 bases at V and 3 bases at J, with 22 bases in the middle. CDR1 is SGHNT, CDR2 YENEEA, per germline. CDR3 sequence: CASGLPRGLGEETQYF. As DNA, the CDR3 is TGTGCCAGCGGACTGCCACGGGGTCTCGGGGAAGAGACCCAGTACTTC.

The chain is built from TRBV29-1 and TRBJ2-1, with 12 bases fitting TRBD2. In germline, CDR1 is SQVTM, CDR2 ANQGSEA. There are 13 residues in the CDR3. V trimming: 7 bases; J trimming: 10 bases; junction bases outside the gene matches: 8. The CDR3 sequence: CSAKASGRAEQFF. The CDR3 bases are TGCAGCGCAAAGGCTAGCGGGAGGGCCGAGCAGTTCTTC.

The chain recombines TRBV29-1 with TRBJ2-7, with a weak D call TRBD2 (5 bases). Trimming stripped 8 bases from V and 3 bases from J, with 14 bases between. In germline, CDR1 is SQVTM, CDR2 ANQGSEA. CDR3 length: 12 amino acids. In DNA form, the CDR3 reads TGCAGCCTGGAGGCTCGAGGCTACGAGCAGTACTTC. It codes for CSLEARGYEQYF.

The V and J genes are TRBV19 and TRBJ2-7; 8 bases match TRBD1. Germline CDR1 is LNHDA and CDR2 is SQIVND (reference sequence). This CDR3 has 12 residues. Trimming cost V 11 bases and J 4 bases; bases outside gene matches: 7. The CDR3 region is CARAGGLYEQYF. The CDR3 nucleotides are TGTGCCCGGGCAGGGGGCTTATACGAGCAGTACTTC.

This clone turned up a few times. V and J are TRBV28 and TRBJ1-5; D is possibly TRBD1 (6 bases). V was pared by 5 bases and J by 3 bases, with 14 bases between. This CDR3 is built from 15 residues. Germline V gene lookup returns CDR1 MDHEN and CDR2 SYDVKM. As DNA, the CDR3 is TGTGCCAGCAGTAATAGGGGGGTGAACAATCAGCCCCAGCATTTT. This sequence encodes CASSNRGVNNQPQHF.

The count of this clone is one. Written as DNA, the CDR3 is TGTGCCAGCAGTTCATATGTCTTTGGGGCATCAGTGCCGAACACCGGGGAGCTGTTTTTT. As protein: CASSSYVFGASVPNTGELFF. This sequence joins TRBV28 and TRBJ2-2, with D perhaps TRBD1 (5 bases). This CDR3 region has 20 residues. Germline lookup yields CDR1 MDHEN and CDR2 SYDVKM. V gave up 4 bases and J gave up 0 bases, with 24 bases separating them.

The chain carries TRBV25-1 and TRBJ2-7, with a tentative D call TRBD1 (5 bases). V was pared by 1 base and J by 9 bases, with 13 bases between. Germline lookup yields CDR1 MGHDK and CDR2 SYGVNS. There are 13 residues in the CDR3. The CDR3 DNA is TGTGCCAGCAGTGAATTTGGCACAGGAACGCAGTACTTC. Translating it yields CASSEFGTGTQYF.

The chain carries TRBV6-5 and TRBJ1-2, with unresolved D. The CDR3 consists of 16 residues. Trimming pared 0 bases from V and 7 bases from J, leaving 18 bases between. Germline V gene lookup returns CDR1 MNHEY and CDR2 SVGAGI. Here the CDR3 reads CASSYSNYRSEVGYTF. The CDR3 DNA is TGTGCCAGCAGTTACTCGAATTACCGTTCGGAGGTTGGCTACACCTTC.

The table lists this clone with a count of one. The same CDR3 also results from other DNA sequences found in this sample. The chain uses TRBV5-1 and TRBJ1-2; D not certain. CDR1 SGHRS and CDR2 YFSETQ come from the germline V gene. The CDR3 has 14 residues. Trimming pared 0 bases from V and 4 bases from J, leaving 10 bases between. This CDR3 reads CASSLERGSYGYTF. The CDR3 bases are TGCGCCAGCAGCTTGGAGCGGGGTAGCTATGGCTACACCTTC.

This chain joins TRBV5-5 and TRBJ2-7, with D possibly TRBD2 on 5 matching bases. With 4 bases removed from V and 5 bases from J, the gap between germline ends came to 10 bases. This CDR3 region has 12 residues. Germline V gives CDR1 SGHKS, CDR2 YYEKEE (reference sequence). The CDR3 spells CASSPHGDEQYF. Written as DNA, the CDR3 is TGTGCCAGCAGCCCCCACGGGGACGAGCAGTACTTC.

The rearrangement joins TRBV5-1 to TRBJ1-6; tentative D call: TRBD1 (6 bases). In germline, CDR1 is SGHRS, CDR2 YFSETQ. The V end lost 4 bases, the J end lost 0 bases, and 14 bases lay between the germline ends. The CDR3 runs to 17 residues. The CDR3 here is CASSAITGSSYNSPLHF. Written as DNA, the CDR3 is TGCGCCAGCAGCGCAATTACAGGGAGCTCCTATAATTCACCCCTCCACTTT.

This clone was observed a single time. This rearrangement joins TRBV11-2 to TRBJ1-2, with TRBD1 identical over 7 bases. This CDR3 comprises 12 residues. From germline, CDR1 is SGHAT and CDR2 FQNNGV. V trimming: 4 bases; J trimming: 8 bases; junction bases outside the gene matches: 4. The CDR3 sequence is CASSSQGVGYTF. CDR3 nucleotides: TGTGCCAGCAGCTCCCAGGGGGTCGGCTACACCTTC.